One sample yielded the 8 T cell receptor beta chains listed below, sequenced in a study of cytomegalovirus exposure and HLA in healthy donors. Use of 60 Vbeta and 13 Jbeta primers characterized the PCR. Only in-frame clones appear in the TCRdb table, and some are missing; sequencing was by immunoSEQ multiplex PCR. The sample has some 200,000 clones, about 10% seen once. Sequencing was done on a sample of PBMCs. The receptors were gathered from a woman aged 25 to 39 in good health and CMV-seropositive.

The V and J genes are TRBV4-1 and TRBJ1-1; 12 bases map to TRBD1. J gave up 3 bases and V 4 bases, and 9 bases lay outside the gene matches. This CDR3 region has 17 residues. CDR1 is MGHRA and CDR2 is YSYEKL in the germline V gene. As DNA, the CDR3 is TGCGCCAGCAGCCCTGGGGACAGGGGGCTGATGGACACTGAAGCTTTCTTT. Translation: CASSPGDRGLMDTEAFF.

The chain employs TRBV11-2 and TRBJ2-5; D gene uncertain. Germline CDR1 is SGHAT and CDR2 is FQNNGV. The CDR3 sequence is 13 residues long. V was shortened by 8 bases and J by 1 base, with 11 bases between the two germline ends. Written as DNA, the CDR3 is TGTGCCAGCCAGGCGACAACCCAAGAGACCCAGTACTTC. Translation gives CASQATTQETQYF.

A few counts support this clone. The gene calls are TRBV5-4 and TRBJ2-3; a possible D gene is TRBD2 (5 bases). The ends were cut back, 1 base at V and 2 bases at J, with 5 bases in the middle. The CDR3 runs 13 residues. Germline values: CDR1 SGHNT, CDR2 YYREEE (reference sequence). CDR3 sequence: CASSLRDTDTQYF. DNA of the CDR3: TGTGCCAGCAGCTTGCGGGACACAGATACGCAGTATTTT.

For the CDR3, the DNA is TGTGCCAGCAGCCTACTCGCGAACAATGAGCAGTTCTTC. Its translation: CASSLLANNEQFF. The chain uses TRBV5-5 and TRBJ2-1; D is unresolved. The CDR3 covers 13 residues. The germline V gene encodes CDR1 SGHKS and CDR2 YYEKEE (reference sequence). Trimming took 4 bases from V and 5 from J, leaving 10 bases between them.

This rearrangement joins TRBV6-1 to TRBJ2-1, with 7 nucleotides matching TRBD2. Germline V gene lookup returns CDR1 MNHNS and CDR2 SASEGT. The junction had 7 bases not matched to a gene; V was cut back by 9 bases and J by 5 bases. The CDR3 consists of 13 residues. The CDR3: CASGSRGDNEQFF. Here the CDR3 DNA reads TGTGCCAGTGGGTCCCGGGGGGACAATGAGCAGTTCTTC.

This clone was counted only a few times. The rearrangement uses TRBV11-2 and TRBJ1-5; TRBD1 is a possible D gene (5 bases). V lost 1 base to trimming and J lost 4 bases, with 11 bases between them. The CDR3 totals 15 residues. Per the germline V gene, CDR1 is SGHAT and CDR2 is FQNNGV. CDR3 sequence: CASSLAAGRNQPQHF. CDR3 nucleotides: TGTGCCAGCAGCTTAGCGGCGGGACGGAATCAGCCCCAGCATTTT.

This rearrangement joins TRBV15 to TRBJ1-1; D gene ambiguous. The germline V gene has CDR1 LNHNV and CDR2 YYDKDF (reference sequence). The CDR3 is made up of 15 amino acids. V dropped 2 bases and J dropped 1 base, with 11 bases sitting between them. DNA for the CDR3: TGTGCCACCAGCAGACTAGAGGGAAAGAACACTGAAGCTTTCTTT. Translated: CATSRLEGKNTEAFF.

This chain joins TRBV7-6 and TRBJ1-2; TRBD1 matches at 10 bases. CDR1 SGHVS and CDR2 FNYEAQ come from the germline V gene. The length of the CDR3 is 15 residues. The V and J ends lost 2 bases and 1 base, in that order; junction bases with no gene match: 1. CDR3 in amino acids: CASSLRDRGNYGYTF. Written as DNA, the CDR3 is TGTGCCAGCAGCTTAAGGGACAGGGGTAACTATGGCTACACCTTC. Using reference TRBV7-6 and TRBJ1-2 for the parts outside the CDR3, the full variable domain is GAGVSQSPRYKVTKRGQDVALRCDPISGHVSLYWYRQALGQGPEFLTYFNYEAQQDKSGLPNDRFSAERPEGSISTLTIQRTEQRDSAMYRCASSLRDRGNYGYTFGSGTRLTVV.